One and the same sample provided the 16 T cell receptor beta chains below, sequenced in a study of identical twins. One entry per CDR3 protein results from TCRdb running MiXCR on the 5' RACE reads. The table lists 500,000 or so distinct CDR3 sequences, roughly 13% of them singletons. This same sample was also part of a study on yellow fever vaccine responses in identical twins.

Sequences were obtained from CD4+ T cells sorted from blood. Receptors originate from a woman between 18 and 29 years old in good health.

This clonotype appeared a few times. The genes are TRBV3-1 and TRBJ1-4; D perhaps matches TRBD1 (6 bases). The CDR3 runs to 13 residues. Trimming shortened V by 6 bases and J by 7 bases, and 12 bases separated the two germline ends. CDR1 LGHDT and CDR2 YNNKEL come from the germline V gene (reference sequence). This CDR3 is CASRTGGGEKLFF. For the CDR3, the DNA is TGTGCCAGCAGGACAGGCGGGGGTGAAAAACTGTTTTTT.

This clonotype appeared many times. The chain joins TRBV3-1 to TRBJ1-1, with 7 nucleotides matching TRBD1. Germline V lookup: CDR1 LGHDT, CDR2 YNNKEL (reference sequence). This CDR3 region has 14 residues. Unmatched junction bases numbered 6, after V lost 4 bases and J lost 4 bases. As DNA, the CDR3 is TGTGCCAGCAGCCTGACAGGGCAGGTCACTGAAGCTTTCTTT. Translating gives CASSLTGQVTEAFF.

The CDR3 region is CASSTNPYNEQFF. In DNA form, the CDR3 reads TGCGCCAGCAGCACTAACCCCTACAATGAGCAGTTCTTC. This chain connects TRBV4-3 to TRBJ2-1, with D unclear. The ends were cut back, 5 bases at V and 2 bases at J, with 7 bases in the middle. The CDR3 consists of 13 residues. Germline CDR1 is LGHNA and CDR2 is YSLEER.

This clonotype was observed at least ten times. The chain is built from TRBV30 and TRBJ2-4; D tentatively reads TRBD1 or TRBD2 (5 bases each). Germline values: CDR1 GTSNPN, CDR2 SVGIG (reference sequence). Trimming removed 0 bases from V and 6 bases from J, with 9 bases in between. There are 13 residues in the CDR3. CDR3 in amino acids: CAWSVAGGNIQYF. The CDR3 DNA is TGTGCCTGGAGTGTAGCTGGGGGAAACATTCAGTACTTC.

V gene TRBV27 combines with J gene TRBJ2-6; 11 positions match TRBD1. Germline V lookup: CDR1 MNHEY, CDR2 SMNVEV (reference sequence). The CDR3 runs 17 residues. V gave up 6 bases and J gave up 1 base; unmatched junction bases: 5. The CDR3 protein is CASRIRDRGSGANVLTF. Written as DNA, the CDR3 is TGTGCCAGCAGAATCAGGGACAGGGGGTCTGGGGCCAACGTCCTGACTTTC.

CDR3 bases: TGTGCCAGCTCAAAAACCGGGACAGGGGGGAGCGGTGAGCAGTTCTTC. Translated: CASSKTGTGGSGEQFF. The V and J genes are TRBV18 and TRBJ2-1; 11 bases fit TRBD1. Per germline, CDR1 KGHSH and CDR2 LQKENI. Trimming at V came to 5 bases and at J to 9 bases, leaving 12 bases not matched to a gene. The CDR3 is 16 residues long.

The V and J genes are TRBV7-2 and TRBJ2-7; no clear D gene. V gave up 3 bases and J gave up 6 bases, with 6 bases separating them. This CDR3 spans 11 amino acids. From germline, CDR1 is SGHTA and CDR2 FQGNSA. The CDR3 DNA sequence: TGTGCCAGCAGCTTTAGTAGCGAGCAGTACTTC. It codes for CASSFSSEQYF.

The chain has TRBV6-5 and TRBJ1-1, with D perhaps TRBD1 (5 bases). Trimming left V 0 bases short and J 7 bases short, with 12 bases between. The V gene's germline CDR1 is MNHEY and CDR2 SVGAGI. This CDR3 region has 14 residues. As DNA, the CDR3 is TGTGCCAGCAGTTACTCAATGGGGCTCCTTGAAGCTTTCTTT. Protein product: CASSYSMGLLEAFF.

This clonotype was detected a few times. The rearrangement links TRBV5-5 to TRBJ2-5, with D perhaps matching TRBD2 (5 bases). V was trimmed by 4 bases and J by 2 bases, leaving 12 bases between them. This CDR3 has 14 residues. CDR1 and CDR2 (germline): SGHKS, YYEKEE (reference sequence). CDR3 sequence reads: CASSAAAVQETQYF. CDR3 DNA sequence: TGTGCCAGCAGCGCCGCAGCGGTACAAGAGACCCAGTACTTC.

This clonotype appeared a few times. The chain carries TRBV20-1 and TRBJ2-5; D remains unclear. Germline V lookup: CDR1 DFQATT, CDR2 SNEGSKA (reference sequence). V was shortened by 6 bases and J by 1 base, with 9 bases between the two germline ends. CDR3 length equals 12 residues. CDR3 bases: TGCAGTGCGGCTCCTGCCCAAGAGACCCAGTACTTC. Translating it yields CSAAPAQETQYF.

In its sample, this clonotype was seen a few times. The gene calls are TRBV10-3 and TRBJ2-3; TRBD2 matches 14 bases. CDR3 length: 14 residues. The V gene's germline CDR1 is ENHRY and CDR2 SYGVKD. V lost 0 bases to trimming and J lost 12 bases; unmatched junction nucleotides: 2. The CDR3, as DNA: TGTGCCATCAGTGAGTCGGGGACTAGCGGGAGTCAGTATTTT. It yields the protein CAISESGTSGSQYF.

This clonotype was recorded a few times. V and J are TRBV5-6 and TRBJ2-1; D unresolved. Germline CDR1 is SGHDT and CDR2 is YYEEEE. V was clipped by 0 bases and J by 6 bases, with 7 bases between them. The CDR3 runs 13 residues. The CDR3 sequence: CASSLVGPNEQFF. The CDR3 DNA reads as TGTGCCAGCAGCTTGGTAGGGCCCAATGAGCAGTTCTTC. Complete variable domain (other parts from reference TRBV5-6 and TRBJ2-1): DAGVTQSPTHLIKTRGQQVTLRCSPKSGHDTVSWYQQALGQGPQFIFQYYEEEERQRGNFPDRFSGHQFPNYSSELNVNALLLGDSALYLCASSLVGPNEQFFGPGTRLTVL.

V is TRBV20-1 and J is TRBJ2-7; 7 bases align to TRBD2. CDR3 length: 15 residues. CDR1 and CDR2 (germline): DFQATT, SNEGSKA (reference sequence). V was pared by 6 bases and J by 2 bases, with 13 bases of the junction left unmatched. The CDR3 sequence is CSAGDAGTIAYEQYF. The CDR3 nucleotides are TGCAGTGCGGGAGACGCCGGGACTATCGCCTACGAGCAGTACTTC.

In this sample, this clonotype turned up a few times. The rearrangement links TRBV2 to TRBJ1-1; TRBD1 matches at 10 bases. CDR1 SNHLY and CDR2 FYNNEI come from the germline V gene. The CDR3 has 17 amino acids. Losses at the gene ends were 7 bases for V and 0 bases for J; bases not matched to a gene: 11. DNA of the CDR3: TGTGCCAGCATTACGGACAGGGGGATTAGGATGAACACTGAAGCTTTCTTT. Its translation is CASITDRGIRMNTEAFF.

This clonotype has more than one count but fewer than ten. This chain links TRBV6-6 with TRBJ2-5, with D perhaps matching TRBD2 (6 bases). The CDR3 consists of 13 residues. The germline gives CDR1 MNHNY, CDR2 SVGAGI (reference sequence). The V end was cut by 2 bases, the J end by 9 bases, with 13 bases between. The CDR3 nucleotides are TGTGCCAGCAGTTACCTCTCTGGCGGGGCCCAGTACTTC. This codes for CASSYLSGGAQYF.

This chain uses TRBV5-1 with TRBJ2-7; D is uncertain. With 1 base removed from V and 2 bases from J, the gap between germline ends came to 10 bases. The germline V gene has CDR1 SGHRS and CDR2 YFSETQ. This CDR3 region has 14 residues. The CDR3 coding sequence is TGCGCCAGCAGCTTGAAAGCCGGAGCCTACGAGCAGTACTTC. Translating gives CASSLKAGAYEQYF.